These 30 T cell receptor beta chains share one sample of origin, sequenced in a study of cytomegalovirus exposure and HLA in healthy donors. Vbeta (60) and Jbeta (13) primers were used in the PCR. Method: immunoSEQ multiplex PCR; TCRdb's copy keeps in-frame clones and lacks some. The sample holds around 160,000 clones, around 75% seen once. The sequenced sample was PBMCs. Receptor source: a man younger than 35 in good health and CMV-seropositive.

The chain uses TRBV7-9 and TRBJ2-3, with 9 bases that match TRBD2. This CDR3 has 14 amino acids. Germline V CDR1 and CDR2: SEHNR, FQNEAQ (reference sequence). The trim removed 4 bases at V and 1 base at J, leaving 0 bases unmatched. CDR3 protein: CASSWTSGTDTQYF. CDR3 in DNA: TGTGCCAGCAGCTGGACTAGCGGCACAGATACGCAGTATTTT. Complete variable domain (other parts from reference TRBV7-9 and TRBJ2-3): DTGVSQNPRHKITKRGQNVTFRCDPISEHNRLYWYRQTLGQGPEFLTYFQNEAQLEKSRLLSDRFSAERPKGSFSTLEIQRTEQGDSAMYLCASSWTSGTDTQYFGPGTRLTVL.

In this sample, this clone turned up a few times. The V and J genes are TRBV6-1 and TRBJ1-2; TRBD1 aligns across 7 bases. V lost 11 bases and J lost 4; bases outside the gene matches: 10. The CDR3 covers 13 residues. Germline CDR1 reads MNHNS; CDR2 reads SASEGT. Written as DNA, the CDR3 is TGTGCCGGCACTACAGGGGTTGGCTATGGCTACACCTTC. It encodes CAGTTGVGYGYTF.

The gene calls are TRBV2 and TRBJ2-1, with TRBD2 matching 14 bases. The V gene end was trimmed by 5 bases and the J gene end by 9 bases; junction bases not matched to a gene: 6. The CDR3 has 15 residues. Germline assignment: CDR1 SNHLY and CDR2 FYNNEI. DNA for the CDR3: TGTGCCAGCAGTACCGGACTAGCGGGAGGAGGTGAGCAGTTCTTC. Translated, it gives CASSTGLAGGGEQFF.

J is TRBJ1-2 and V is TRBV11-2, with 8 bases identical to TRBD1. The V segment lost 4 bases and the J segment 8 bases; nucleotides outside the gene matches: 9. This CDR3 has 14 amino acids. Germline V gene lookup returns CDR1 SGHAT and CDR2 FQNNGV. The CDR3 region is CASSSTTGVGGYTF. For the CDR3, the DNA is TGTGCCAGCAGCTCTACGACAGGGGTTGGGGGCTACACCTTC.

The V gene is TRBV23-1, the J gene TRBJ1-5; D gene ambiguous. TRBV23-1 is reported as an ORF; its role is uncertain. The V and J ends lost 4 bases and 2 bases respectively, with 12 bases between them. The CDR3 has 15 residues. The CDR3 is CASSPREGGNQPQHF. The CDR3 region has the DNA TGCGCCAGCAGTCCGCGGGAAGGTGGCAATCAGCCCCAGCATTTT.

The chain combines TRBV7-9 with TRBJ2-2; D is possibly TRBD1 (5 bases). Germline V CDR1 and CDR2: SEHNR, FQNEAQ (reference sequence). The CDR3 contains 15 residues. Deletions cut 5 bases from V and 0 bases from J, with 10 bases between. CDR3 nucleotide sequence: TGTGCCAGCAGCCTGGGGCAGCCGAACACCGGGGAGCTGTTTTTT. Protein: CASSLGQPNTGELFF.

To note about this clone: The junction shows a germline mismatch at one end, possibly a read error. The CDR3 region has the DNA TGTGCCAGCAGTGAAGTTCAGGACAGGGGGAGTTTT. It translates to CASSEVQDRGSF. V is TRBV6-1 and J is TRBJ1-1, with TRBD1 matching over 10 bases. This CDR3 is built from 12 residues. Germline CDR1 is MNHNS and CDR2 is SASEGT.

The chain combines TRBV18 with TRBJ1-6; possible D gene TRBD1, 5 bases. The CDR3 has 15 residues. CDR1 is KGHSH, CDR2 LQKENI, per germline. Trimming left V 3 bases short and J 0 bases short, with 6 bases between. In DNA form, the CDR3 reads TGTGCCAGCTCACCCGACAGCTCCTATAATTCACCCCTCCACTTT. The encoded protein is CASSPDSSYNSPLHF.

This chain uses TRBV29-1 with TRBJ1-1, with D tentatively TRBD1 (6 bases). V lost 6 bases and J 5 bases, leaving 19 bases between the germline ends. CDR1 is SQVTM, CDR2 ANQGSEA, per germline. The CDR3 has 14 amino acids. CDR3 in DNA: TGCAGCGTGCTCGGCACAGGGATGGGGACTGAAGCTTTCTTT. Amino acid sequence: CSVLGTGMGTEAFF.

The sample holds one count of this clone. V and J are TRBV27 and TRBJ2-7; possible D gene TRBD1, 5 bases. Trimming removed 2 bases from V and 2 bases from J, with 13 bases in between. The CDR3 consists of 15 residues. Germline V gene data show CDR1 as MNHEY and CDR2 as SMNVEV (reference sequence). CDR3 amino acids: CASSLRQGLAYEQYV. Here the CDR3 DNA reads TGTGCCAGCAGTTTACGGCAGGGTTTAGCCTACGAGCAGTACGTC.

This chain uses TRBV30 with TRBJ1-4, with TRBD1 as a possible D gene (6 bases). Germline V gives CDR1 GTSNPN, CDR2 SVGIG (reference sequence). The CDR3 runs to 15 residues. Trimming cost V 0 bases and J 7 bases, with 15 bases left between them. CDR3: CAWSVEGGVGEKLFF. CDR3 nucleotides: TGTGCCTGGAGTGTGGAGGGGGGGGTTGGTGAAAAACTGTTTTTT.

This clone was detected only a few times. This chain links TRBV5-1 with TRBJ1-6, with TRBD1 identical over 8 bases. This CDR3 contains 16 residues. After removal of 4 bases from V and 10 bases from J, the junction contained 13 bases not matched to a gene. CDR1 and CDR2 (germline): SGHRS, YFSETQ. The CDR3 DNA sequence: TGCGCCAGCAGCCTCGATCCCGGGACAGGAGGATCACCCCTCCACTTT. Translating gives CASSLDPGTGGSPLHF.

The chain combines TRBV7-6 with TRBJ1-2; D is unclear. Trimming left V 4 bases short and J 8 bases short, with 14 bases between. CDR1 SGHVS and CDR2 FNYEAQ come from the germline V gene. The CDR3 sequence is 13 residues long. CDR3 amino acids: CASSSTRGSGYTF. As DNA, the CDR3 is TGTGCCAGCAGCTCAACTCGGGGTAGCGGCTACACCTTC.

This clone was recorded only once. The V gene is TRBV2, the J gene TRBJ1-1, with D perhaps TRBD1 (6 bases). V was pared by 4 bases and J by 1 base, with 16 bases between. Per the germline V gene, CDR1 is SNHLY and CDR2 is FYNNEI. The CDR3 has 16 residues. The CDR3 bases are TGTGCCAGCAGTGTCCTTGGGGGCCAGACGAACACTGAAGCTTTCTTT. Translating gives CASSVLGGQTNTEAFF. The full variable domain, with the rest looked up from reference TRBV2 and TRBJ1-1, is EPEVTQTPSHQVTQMGQEVILRCVPISNHLYFYWYRQILGQKVEFLVSFYNNEISEKSEIFDDQFSVERPDGSNFTLKIRSTKLEDSAMYFCASSVLGGQTNTEAFFGQGTRLTVV.

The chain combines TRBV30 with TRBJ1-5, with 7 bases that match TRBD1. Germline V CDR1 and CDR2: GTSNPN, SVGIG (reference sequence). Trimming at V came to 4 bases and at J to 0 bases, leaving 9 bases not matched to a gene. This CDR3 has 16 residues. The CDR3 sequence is CAWTPGTAYSNQPQHF. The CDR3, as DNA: TGTGCCTGGACTCCCGGGACAGCTTATAGCAATCAGCCCCAGCATTTT.

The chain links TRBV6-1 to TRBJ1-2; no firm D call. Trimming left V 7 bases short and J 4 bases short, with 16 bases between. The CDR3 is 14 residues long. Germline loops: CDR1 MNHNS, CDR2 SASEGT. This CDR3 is CASTEGRVGYGYTF. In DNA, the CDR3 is TGTGCCAGCACCGAAGGGAGGGTCGGCTATGGCTACACCTTC.

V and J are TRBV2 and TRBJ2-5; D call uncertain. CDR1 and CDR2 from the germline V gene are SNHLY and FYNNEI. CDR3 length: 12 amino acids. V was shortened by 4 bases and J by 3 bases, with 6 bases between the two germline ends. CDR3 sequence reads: CASSVRKETQYF. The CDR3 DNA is TGTGCCAGCAGTGTGAGGAAAGAGACCCAGTACTTC.

CDR3 region: CASSVKGADTEAFF. As DNA, the CDR3 is TGTGCCAGCAGCGTAAAAGGGGCGGACACTGAAGCTTTCTTT. The chain uses TRBV9 and TRBJ1-1, with D possibly matching TRBD1 (5 bases). Trimming removed 1 base from V and 3 bases from J, with 10 bases in between. CDR1 and CDR2 from the germline V gene are SGDLS and YYNGEE. This CDR3 has 14 amino acids.

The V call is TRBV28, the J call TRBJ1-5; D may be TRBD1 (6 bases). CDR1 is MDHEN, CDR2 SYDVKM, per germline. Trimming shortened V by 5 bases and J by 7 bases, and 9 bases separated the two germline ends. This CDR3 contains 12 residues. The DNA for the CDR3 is TGTGCCAGCAGTCTGCAGGGGCAGCCCCAGCATTTT. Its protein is CASSLQGQPQHF.

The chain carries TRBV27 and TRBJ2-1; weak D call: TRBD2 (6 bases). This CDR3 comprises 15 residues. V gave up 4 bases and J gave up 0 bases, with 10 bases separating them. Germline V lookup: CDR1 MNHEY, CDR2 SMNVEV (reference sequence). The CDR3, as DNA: TGTGCCAGCAGTTCCAGCGGGTCCTCCTACAATGAGCAGTTCTTC. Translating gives CASSSSGSSYNEQFF.

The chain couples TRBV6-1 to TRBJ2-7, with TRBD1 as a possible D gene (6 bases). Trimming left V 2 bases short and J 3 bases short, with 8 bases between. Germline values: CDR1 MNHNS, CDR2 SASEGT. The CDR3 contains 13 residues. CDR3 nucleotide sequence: TGTGCCAGCAGTGAACTACAGGGCTACGAGCAGTACGTC. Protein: CASSELQGYEQYV.

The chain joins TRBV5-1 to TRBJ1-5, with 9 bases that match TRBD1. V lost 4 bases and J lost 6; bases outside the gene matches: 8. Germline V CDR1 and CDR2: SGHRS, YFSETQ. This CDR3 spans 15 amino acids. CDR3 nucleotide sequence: TGCGCCAGCAGCGAGGGACAGGGAAGCGGTCAGCCCCAGCATTTT. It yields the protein CASSEGQGSGQPQHF.

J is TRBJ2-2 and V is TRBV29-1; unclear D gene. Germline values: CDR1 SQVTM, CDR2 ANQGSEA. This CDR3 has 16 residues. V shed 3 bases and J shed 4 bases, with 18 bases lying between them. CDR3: CSVEMMGRFSTGELFF. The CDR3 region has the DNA TGCAGCGTTGAGATGATGGGCAGGTTCTCCACCGGGGAGCTGTTTTTT.

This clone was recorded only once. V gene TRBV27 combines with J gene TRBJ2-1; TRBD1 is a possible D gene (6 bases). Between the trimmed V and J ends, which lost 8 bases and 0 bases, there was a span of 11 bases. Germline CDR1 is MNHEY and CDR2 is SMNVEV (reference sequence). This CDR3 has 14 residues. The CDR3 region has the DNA TGTGCCAGCGGACTCAGGGGCTCCTACAATGAGCAGTTCTTC. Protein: CASGLRGSYNEQFF.

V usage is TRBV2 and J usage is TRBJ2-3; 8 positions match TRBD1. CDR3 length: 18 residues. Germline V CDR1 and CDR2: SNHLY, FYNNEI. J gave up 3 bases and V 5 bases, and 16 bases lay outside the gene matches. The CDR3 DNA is TGTGCCAGCAGTAAGACCGGACAGGGATTGGGTCGTACAGATACGCAGTATTTT. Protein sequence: CASSKTGQGLGRTDTQYF. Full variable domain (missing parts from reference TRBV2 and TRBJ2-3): EPEVTQTPSHQVTQMGQEVILRCVPISNHLYFYWYRQILGQKVEFLVSFYNNEISEKSEIFDDQFSVERPDGSNFTLKIRSTKLEDSAMYFCASSKTGQGLGRTDTQYFGPGTRLTVL.

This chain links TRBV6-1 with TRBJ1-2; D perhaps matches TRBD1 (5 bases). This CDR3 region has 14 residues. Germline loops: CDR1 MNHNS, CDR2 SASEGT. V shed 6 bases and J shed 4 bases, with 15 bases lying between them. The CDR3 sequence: CASSQDTRFYGYTF. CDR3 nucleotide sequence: TGTGCCAGCAGCCAGGACACGAGGTTCTATGGCTACACCTTC.

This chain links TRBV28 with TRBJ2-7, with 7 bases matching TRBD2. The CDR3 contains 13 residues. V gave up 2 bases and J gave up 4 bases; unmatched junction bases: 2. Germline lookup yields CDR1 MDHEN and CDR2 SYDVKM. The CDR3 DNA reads TGTGCCAGCAGTTTAGGCGGGAGTTACGAGCAGTACGTC. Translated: CASSLGGSYEQYV.

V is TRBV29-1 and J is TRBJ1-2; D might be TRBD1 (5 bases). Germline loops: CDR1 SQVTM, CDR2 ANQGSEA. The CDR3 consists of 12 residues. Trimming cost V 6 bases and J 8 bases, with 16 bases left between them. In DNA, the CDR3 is TGCAGCGTCGACGTGCCCCCAGGGGGCTACACCTTC. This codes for CSVDVPPGGYTF.

The CDR3 loop reads CASSQTGSSSYNEQFF. The CDR3 coding sequence is TGTGCCAGCAGCCAAACGGGTAGCAGCTCCTACAATGAGCAGTTCTTC. The chain joins TRBV9 to TRBJ2-1; D gene ambiguous. Germline loops: CDR1 SGDLS, CDR2 YYNGEE. Trimming removed 4 bases at V and 0 bases at J, with 14 bases between. This CDR3 contains 16 residues. The whole variable domain, remainder taken from reference TRBV9 and TRBJ2-1, is DSGVTQTPKHLITATGQRVTLRCSPRSGDLSVYWYQQSLDQGLQFLIQYYNGEERAKGNILERFSAQQFPDLHSELNLSSLELGDSALYFCASSQTGSSSYNEQFFGPGTRLTVL.

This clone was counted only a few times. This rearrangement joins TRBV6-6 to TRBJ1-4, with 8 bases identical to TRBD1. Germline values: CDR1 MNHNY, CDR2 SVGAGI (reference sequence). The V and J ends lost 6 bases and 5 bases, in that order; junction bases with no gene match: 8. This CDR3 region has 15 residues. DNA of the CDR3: TGTGCCAGCAGACCCCACAGGGGGGGAAATGAAAAACTGTTTTTT. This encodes CASRPHRGGNEKLFF.